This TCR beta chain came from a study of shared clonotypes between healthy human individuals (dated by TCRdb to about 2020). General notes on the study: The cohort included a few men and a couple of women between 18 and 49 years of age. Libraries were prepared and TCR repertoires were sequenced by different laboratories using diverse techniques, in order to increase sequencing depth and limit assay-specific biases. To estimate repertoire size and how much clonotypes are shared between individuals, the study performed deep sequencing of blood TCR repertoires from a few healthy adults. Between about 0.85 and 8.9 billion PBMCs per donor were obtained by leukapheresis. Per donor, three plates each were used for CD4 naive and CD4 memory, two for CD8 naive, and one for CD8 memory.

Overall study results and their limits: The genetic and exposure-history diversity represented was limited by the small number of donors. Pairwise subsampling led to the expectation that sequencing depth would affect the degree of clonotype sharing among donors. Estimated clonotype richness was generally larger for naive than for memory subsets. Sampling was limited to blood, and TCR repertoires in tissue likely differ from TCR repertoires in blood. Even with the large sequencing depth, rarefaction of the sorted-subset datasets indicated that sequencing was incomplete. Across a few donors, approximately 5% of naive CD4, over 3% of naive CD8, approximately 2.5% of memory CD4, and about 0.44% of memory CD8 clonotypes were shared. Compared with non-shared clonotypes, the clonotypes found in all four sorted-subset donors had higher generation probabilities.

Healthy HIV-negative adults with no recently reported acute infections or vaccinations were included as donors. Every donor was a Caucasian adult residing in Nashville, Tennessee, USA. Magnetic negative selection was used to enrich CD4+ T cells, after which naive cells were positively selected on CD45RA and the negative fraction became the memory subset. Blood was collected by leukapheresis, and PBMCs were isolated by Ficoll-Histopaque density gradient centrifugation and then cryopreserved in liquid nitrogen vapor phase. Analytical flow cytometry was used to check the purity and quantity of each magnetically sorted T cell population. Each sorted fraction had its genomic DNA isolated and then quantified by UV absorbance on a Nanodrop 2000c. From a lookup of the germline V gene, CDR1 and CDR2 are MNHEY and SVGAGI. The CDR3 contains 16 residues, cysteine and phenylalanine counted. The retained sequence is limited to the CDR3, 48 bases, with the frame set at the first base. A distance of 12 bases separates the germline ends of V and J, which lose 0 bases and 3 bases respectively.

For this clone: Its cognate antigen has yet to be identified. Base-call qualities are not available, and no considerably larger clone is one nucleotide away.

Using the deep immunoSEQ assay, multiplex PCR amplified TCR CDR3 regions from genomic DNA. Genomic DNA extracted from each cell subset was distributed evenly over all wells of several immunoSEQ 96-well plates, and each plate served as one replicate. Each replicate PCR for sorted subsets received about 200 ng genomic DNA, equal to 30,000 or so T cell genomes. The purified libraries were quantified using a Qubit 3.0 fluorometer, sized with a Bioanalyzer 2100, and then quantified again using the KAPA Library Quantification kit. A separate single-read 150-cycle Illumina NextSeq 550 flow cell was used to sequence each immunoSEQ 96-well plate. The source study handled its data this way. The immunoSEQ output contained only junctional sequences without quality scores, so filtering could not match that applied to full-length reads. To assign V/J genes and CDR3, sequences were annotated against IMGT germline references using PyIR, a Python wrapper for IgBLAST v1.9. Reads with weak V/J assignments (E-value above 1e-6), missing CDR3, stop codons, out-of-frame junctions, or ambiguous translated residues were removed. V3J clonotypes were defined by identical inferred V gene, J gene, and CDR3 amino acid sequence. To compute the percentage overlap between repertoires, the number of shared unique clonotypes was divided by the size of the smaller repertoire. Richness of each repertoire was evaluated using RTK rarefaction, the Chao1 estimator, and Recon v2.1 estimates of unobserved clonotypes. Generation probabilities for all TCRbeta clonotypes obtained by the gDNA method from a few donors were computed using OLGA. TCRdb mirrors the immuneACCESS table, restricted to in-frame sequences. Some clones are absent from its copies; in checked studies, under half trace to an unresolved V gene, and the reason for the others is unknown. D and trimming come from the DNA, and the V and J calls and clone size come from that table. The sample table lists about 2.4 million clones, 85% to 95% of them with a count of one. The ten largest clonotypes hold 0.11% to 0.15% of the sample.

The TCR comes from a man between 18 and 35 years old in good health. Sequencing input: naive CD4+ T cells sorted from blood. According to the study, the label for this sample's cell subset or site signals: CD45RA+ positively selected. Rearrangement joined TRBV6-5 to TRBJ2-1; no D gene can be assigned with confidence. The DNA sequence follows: TGTGCCAGCAGTTACTCTAAGAATGGGGACTACAATGAGCAGTTCTTC. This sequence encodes CASSYSKNGDYNEQFF.